This TCR beta chain was sequenced for a study of blood T cell repertoires in COVID-19. This CDR3 contains 15 residues. CDR1 and CDR2 from the germline V gene are SGHVS and FQNEAQ. V lost 1 base and J lost 0, with 7 bases in between. As processed by the authors: Amplification from reference gene primers served as the basis for estimated nucleated cell counts. Sequencing was performed with immunoSEQ multiplex PCR; in TCRdb, only in-frame clones are kept and a portion is missing. From that table come the V and J calls and clone size; the DNA was used to work out D and trimming. The sample has around 89,000 clones, around 88% seen once.

The material sequenced was peripheral blood. This clonotype originated in a man in his sixties with acute or convalescent COVID-19. The chain uses TRBV7-8 and TRBJ1-3; D uncertain. The CDR3 is CASSLGEYSGNTIYF. For the CDR3, the DNA is TGTGCCAGCAGCTTAGGGGAGTACTCTGGAAACACCATATATTTT.